This T cell receptor beta chain was sequenced in a study of T cell responses to AZD1222 COVID-19 vaccine. Study overall: Researchers grouped second doses given at about 4 or about 12 weeks into one pool. Study-level results: There were vaccine-associated CD4 TCRs across spike, dominant at 160-218 and 743-854.

The germline V and J ends were trimmed by 0 bases and 7 bases, with 10 bases remaining between them. Germline assignment: CDR1 SGHKS and CDR2 YYEKEE (reference sequence). This CDR3 comprises 13 residues. About this clone: Antigen: not known.

The method was immunoSEQ multiplex PCR; TCRdb's version includes in-frame clones alone and lacks a portion of them. This sample has 150,000 to 200,000 clones, with 80% to 95% found just once. The sequenced sample was peripheral blood, obtained on day 0 of AZD1222 vaccination. This receptor was obtained from an adult in good health. J is TRBJ2-5 and V is TRBV5-5, with D unresolved. The CDR3 loop reads CASSLARLRTQYF. Written as DNA, the CDR3 is TGTGCCAGCAGCTTGGCCCGTTTGCGGACCCAGTACTTC.